What follows describes a single T cell receptor (beta chain). Antigen unknown. The data were taken from a study of beta chain features in type 1 diabetes. Since all of the isolated RNA was reverse transcribed, expressed TCRB transcripts were what got sequenced. Repertoires were generated with immunoSEQ multiplex PCR, while TCRdb's copy carries only in-frame clones and drops some. The sample consists of approximately 150,000 clones, about 13% of them appearing once. Study results and limitations: Shorter TCRB CDR3s, moderately but significantly so, marked every one of the four CD4+ subsets in Type 1 diabetes patients. Among patients, naive, central memory and Treg TCRB repertoires appeared more similar than among healthy donors.

The clonotype originates from a man younger than 30 with type 1 diabetes. The specimen sequenced was central memory CD4+ T cells from blood.

CDR3 coding DNA: TGCGCCAGCAGTTGGGGCACGGAAACTGAAGCTTTCTTT. Translated: CASSWGTETEAFF. The gene calls are TRBV10-2 and TRBJ1-1; tentatively, D is TRBD1 (5 bases). The germline V gene has CDR1 WSHSY and CDR2 SAAADI. CDR3 length: 13 residues. V was pared by 5 bases and J by 5 bases, with 12 bases between.